The 26 T cell receptor beta chains below were found in one sample sequenced in a study of CXCR3-negative and CXCR3-positive naive CD8 T cells. UMI-labeled 5' RACE TRB cDNA libraries were prepared from the cells. TCRdb reprocessed the 5' RACE reads and keeps a single row for each CDR3 protein, giving no DNA. Listed are 70,000 to 95,000 distinct CDR3 sequences; about 1.5% falls within the top ten. Sequenced input: naive CXCR3- CD8+ T cells from blood. Noted subset: CD45RO-CCR7+CD27+CD95- naive CD8+ T cells lacking CXCR3 (TNR3-). These receptors were taken from a human donor in good health. Some clones in this sample may be carry-over from other donors' samples.

The chain carries TRBV12-3 or TRBV12-4 and TRBJ2-7; the D call from TCRdb, TRBD1, cannot be confirmed without DNA. CDR3 size: 14 residues. CDR3 amino acids: CASSRPGQAYEQYF.

The gene calls are TRBV7-6 and TRBJ2-1. CDR1 is SGHVS, CDR2 FNYEAQ, per germline. This CDR3 has 15 residues. The CDR3 loop is CASSLELAVYNEQFF.

The chain couples TRBV29-1 to TRBJ2-7; no DNA is available, so the TRBD1 call from TCRdb remains unchecked. The CDR3 is made up of 14 amino acids. Germline assignment: CDR1 SQVTM and CDR2 ANQGSEA. CDR3 loop: CSVEMDNRLGGQYF.

CDR3: CASSLFRAGYEQYF. This chain connects TRBV28 to TRBJ2-7. In germline, CDR1 is MDHEN, CDR2 SYDVKM. The CDR3 has 14 residues.

The V gene is TRBV3-1, the J gene TRBJ2-2; checking the TCRdb D call of TRBD2 is not possible without DNA. The CDR3 is made up of 19 amino acids. Germline V gene data show CDR1 as LGHDT and CDR2 as YNNKEL (reference sequence). Here the CDR3 reads CASSRTYSGLAGNTGELFF. The entire variable domain, with the rest obtained from reference TRBV3-1 and TRBJ2-2, is as follows: DTAVSQTPKYLVTQMGNDKSIKCEQNLGHDTMYWYKQDSKKFLKIMFSYNNKELIINETVPNRFSPKSPDKAHLNLHINSLELGDSAVYFCASSRTYSGLAGNTGELFFGEGSRLTVL.

This chain links TRBV4-3 with TRBJ2-7; TCRdb outputs TRBD2, but without DNA this stays unchecked. This CDR3 region has 18 residues. The V gene's germline CDR1 is LGHNA and CDR2 YSLEER. The CDR3 reads CASSPTASGGSNYYEQYF.

J is TRBJ2-1 and V is TRBV25-1; TCRdb's assignment of TRBD2 cannot be checked, as there is no DNA. Germline CDR1 and CDR2: MGHDK and SYGVNS. CDR3 length: 14 amino acids. The CDR3 protein is CASASGGGYNEQFF.

The CDR3 reads CASSLTAGAKETQYF. The chain joins TRBV7-3 to TRBJ2-5; TCRdb names TRBD1, which stays unverified in the absence of DNA. Germline loops: CDR1 SGHTA, CDR2 FQGTGA. CDR3 size: 15 residues.

The chain is built from TRBV7-9 and TRBJ1-1; TCRdb indicates TRBD1, and absent DNA this call remains unverified. The CDR3 is made up of 16 amino acids. Germline V lookup: CDR1 SEHNR, CDR2 FQNEAQ (reference sequence). This CDR3 reads CASSLGQGAVGTEAFF.

The J gene is TRBJ2-7, the V gene TRBV28; TCRdb picks TRBD1, but there is no DNA to check that call. CDR3 size: 14 residues. CDR1 and CDR2 from the germline V gene are MDHEN and SYDVKM. The CDR3 here is CASSGDRGEYEQYF.

The chain carries TRBV7-3 and TRBJ1-1; TCRdb reports TRBD1, a call that lacks DNA to check it against. Germline CDR1 reads SGHTA; CDR2 reads FQGTGA. This CDR3 contains 14 residues. CDR3 protein: CASSLGQGPTEAFF.

This chain links TRBV9 with TRBJ2-3; TCRdb's assignment of TRBD2 cannot be checked, as there is no DNA. CDR3 length equals 15 residues. The germline V gene has CDR1 SGDLS and CDR2 YYNGEE. The CDR3 reads CASSVLAVRADTQYF.

V is TRBV5-1 and J is TRBJ2-3; the TCRdb call, TRBD2, lacks DNA for checking. Germline CDR1 is SGHRS and CDR2 is YFSETQ. The CDR3 sequence is 17 residues long. Here the CDR3 reads CASSGGLAGVGSDTQYF.

The chain uses TRBV29-1 and TRBJ1-1; the TCRdb call, TRBD1, lacks DNA for checking. The CDR3 has 15 residues. Germline values: CDR1 SQVTM, CDR2 ANQGSEA. The CDR3 sequence: CSVEGLDTMNTEAFF.

The chain carries TRBV4-1 and TRBJ1-2; TCRdb selects TRBD1, and the lack of DNA leaves this call unchecked. This CDR3 region has 15 residues. Looked up from germline, CDR1 is MGHRA and CDR2 is YSYEKL. CDR3 sequence: CASSQEEGGDYGYTF.

V gene TRBV11-2 combines with J gene TRBJ2-7. The germline V gene encodes CDR1 SGHAT and CDR2 FQNNGV. The length of the CDR3 is 12 residues. The CDR3 reads CASSLTFYEQYF.

The rearrangement joins TRBV28 to TRBJ1-2; TCRdb designates TRBD1, a call that cannot be tested without DNA. Germline CDR1 is MDHEN and CDR2 is SYDVKM. This CDR3 region has 13 residues. CDR3: CASNGQGLWGYTF.

The chain carries TRBV20-1 and TRBJ2-2; TCRdb calls TRBD2, which cannot be checked without DNA. This CDR3 spans 14 amino acids. Germline values: CDR1 DFQATT, CDR2 SNEGSKA (reference sequence). CDR3 residues: CSAMTDWNTGELFF.

The chain joins TRBV6-5 to TRBJ1-5. The CDR3 has 12 residues. Germline CDR1 reads MNHEY; CDR2 reads SVGAGI. CDR3 protein: CASSYWGQPQHF.

This rearrangement joins TRBV7-6 to TRBJ2-5; the TRBD1 assignment by TCRdb is unverifiable without DNA. This CDR3 is built from 14 residues. In germline, CDR1 is SGHVS, CDR2 FNYEAQ. The CDR3 spells CASSSGQGRETQYF.

The rearrangement joins TRBV6-2 or TRBV6-3 to TRBJ2-1; TCRdb outputs TRBD2, but without DNA this stays unchecked. This CDR3 has 14 amino acids. CDR1 and CDR2 (germline): MNHEY, SVGEGT. CDR3 sequence reads: CASSRDFSPHEQFF.

V is TRBV28 and J is TRBJ2-7; the D gene TCRdb calls, TRBD1, cannot be checked with no DNA. CDR3 length: 12 amino acids. Germline assignment: CDR1 MDHEN and CDR2 SYDVKM. This CDR3 is CASKVQGYEQYF.

This chain uses TRBV28 with TRBJ2-7; the D call from TCRdb, TRBD1, cannot be confirmed without DNA. The CDR3 covers 15 residues. The germline V gene has CDR1 MDHEN and CDR2 SYDVKM. The CDR3 is CASSPPGFSFYEQYF.

The chain employs TRBV7-7 and TRBJ2-1; TCRdb indicates TRBD2, and absent DNA this call remains unverified. The CDR3 has 16 residues. CDR1 and CDR2 (germline): SSHAT, FNYEAQ (reference sequence). The CDR3 sequence is CASSLDRTSVYNEQFF.

The chain has TRBV6-2 or TRBV6-3 and TRBJ2-1; TCRdb's D call of TRBD1 is untestable without DNA. Germline lookup yields CDR1 MNHEY and CDR2 SVGEGT. The length of the CDR3 is 11 residues. CDR3 loop: CASSPGGEQFF.

The chain links TRBV4-2 to TRBJ2-7. Germline V CDR1 and CDR2: LGHNA, YNFKEQ. This CDR3 is 13 amino acids long. CDR3 in amino acids: CASSQEGVGEQYF.